These 31 T cell receptor beta chains came from one sample sequenced in a study of blood T cell repertoires in COVID-19. The assay was immunoSEQ multiplex PCR, and TCRdb's table has in-frame clones only and misses some. The table shows about 220,000 clones, with 80% to 90% occurring only once. Sequenced input: PBMCs or T cells enriched from blood (not recorded which). The receptors derive from a woman aged 18-29 years in a cohort exposed to, infected with or recovered from COVID-19 (not recorded which).

The genes are TRBV19 and TRBJ2-1; TRBD1 agrees at 11 bases. This CDR3 spans 17 amino acids. Trimming removed 4 bases from V and 2 bases from J; junction bases left unmatched: 7. Germline loops: CDR1 LNHDA, CDR2 SQIVND (reference sequence). This CDR3 reads CASSNPRTGGPYNEQFF. DNA of the CDR3: TGTGCCAGTAGTAACCCCCGGACAGGGGGCCCCTACAATGAGCAGTTCTTC.

The rearrangement joins TRBV11-2 to TRBJ1-4; 10 bases match TRBD1. Germline values: CDR1 SGHAT, CDR2 FQNNGV. The CDR3 length is 15 residues. V trimming: 5 bases; J trimming: 3 bases; junction bases outside the gene matches: 3. CDR3 nucleotide sequence: TGTGCCAGCAGCCGACAGGGGGCGGCTAATGAAAAACTGTTTTTT. This gives the protein CASSRQGAANEKLFF.

The V and J genes are TRBV18 and TRBJ1-6; 7 bases match TRBD1. J gave up 7 bases and V 5 bases, and 11 bases lay outside the gene matches. Germline V gene data show CDR1 as KGHSH and CDR2 as LQKENI. The length of the CDR3 is 16 residues. CDR3 region: CASSADRPPGNSPLHF. The CDR3 DNA sequence: TGTGCCAGCTCAGCGGACAGGCCCCCTGGGAATTCACCCCTCCACTTT.

The J gene is TRBJ1-3, the V gene TRBV13; maybe TRBD1 (6 bases). There are 16 residues in the CDR3. The V gene's germline CDR1 is PRHDT and CDR2 FYEKMQ (reference sequence). V was shortened by 5 bases and J by 0 bases, with 14 bases between the two germline ends. This CDR3 reads CASSAPQGYSGNTIYF. CDR3 in DNA: TGTGCCAGCAGCGCCCCACAGGGATACTCTGGAAACACCATATATTTT.

The V gene is TRBV11-2, the J gene TRBJ1-4, with 9 bases that match TRBD1. Trimming at V came to 6 bases and at J to 7 bases, leaving 6 bases not matched to a gene. Per germline, CDR1 SGHAT and CDR2 FQNNGV. This CDR3 spans 14 amino acids. CDR3 nucleotides: TGTGCCAGCAGACGGGACAGGGCTTCTGAAAAACTGTTTTTT. Residues: CASRRDRASEKLFF.

This chain links TRBV5-1 with TRBJ2-1, with 8 bases aligning to TRBD1. The CDR3 runs to 15 residues. The V gene end was trimmed by 4 bases and the J gene end by 9 bases; junction bases not matched to a gene: 12. From germline, CDR1 is SGHRS and CDR2 YFSETQ. CDR3 in DNA: TGCGCCAGCAGCGGCAGGGGGCCCATCTCCGCTGAGCAGTTCTTC. Its protein is CASSGRGPISAEQFF.

The V gene is TRBV7-2, the J gene TRBJ2-7; 8 bases map to TRBD2. This CDR3 has 16 amino acids. V gave up 5 bases and J gave up 6 bases; unmatched junction bases: 15. Germline assignment: CDR1 SGHTA and CDR2 FQGNSA. The CDR3 is CASSPSPGTRAREQYF. The CDR3 nucleotides are TGTGCCAGCAGCCCGTCCCCCGGGACTAGGGCGCGCGAGCAGTACTTC.

A word on this clone: The germline gene is not matched at one end of the junction; a read error may be the cause. This rearrangement joins TRBV5-1 to TRBJ2-1, with 8 bases identical to TRBD2. This CDR3 has 16 amino acids. In germline, CDR1 is SGHRS, CDR2 YFSETQ. CDR3 amino acids: CARSLGAGGQYNEQFF. For the CDR3, the DNA is TGCGCCCGCAGCTTGGGGGCGGGGGGCCAATACAATGAGCAGTTCTTC.

This chain's CDR3 is CASSYMAGGVDGYTF. The CDR3 nucleotides read TGTGCCAGCAGCTATATGGCAGGGGGAGTAGATGGCTACACCTTC. The chain combines TRBV5-6 with TRBJ1-2, with TRBD1 matching over 7 bases. The germline CDR1 and CDR2 sequences are SGHDT and YYEEEE. J lost 6 bases, V lost 3 bases, and 11 bases had no gene match. The CDR3 runs 15 residues.

The gene calls are TRBV3-1 (or the pseudogene TRBV3-2) and TRBJ1-2, with 7 bases identical to TRBD1. The V gene's germline CDR1 is LGHDT and CDR2 YNNKEL (reference sequence). V gave up 0 bases and J gave up 5 bases; unmatched junction bases: 9. The CDR3 contains 16 residues. This CDR3 is CASSQEYAGGYYGYTF. The CDR3 DNA is TGTGCCAGCAGCCAAGAATACGCAGGGGGTTATTATGGCTACACCTTC.

V is TRBV5-1 and J is TRBJ1-4, with 10 bases matching TRBD1. This CDR3 spans 17 amino acids. J lost 0 bases, V lost 4 bases, and 6 bases had no gene match. Germline V gives CDR1 SGHRS, CDR2 YFSETQ. CDR3 coding DNA: TGCGCCAGCAGCCTGGGACAGGGGTTGGCAACTAATGAAAAACTGTTTTTT. This codes for CASSLGQGLATNEKLFF.

The V and J genes are TRBV5-1 and TRBJ1-1; TRBD1 matches at 8 bases. Per germline, CDR1 SGHRS and CDR2 YFSETQ. The V segment lost 1 base and the J segment 2 bases; nucleotides outside the gene matches: 7. The CDR3 totals 16 residues. This CDR3 reads CASSLFQGAGNTEAFF. In DNA form, the CDR3 reads TGCGCCAGCAGCTTGTTCCAGGGGGCGGGAAACACTGAAGCTTTCTTT.

The chain uses TRBV7-6 and TRBJ2-7; D is unresolved. V lost 5 bases, J lost 5 bases, and 13 bases lay in between. The germline CDR1 and CDR2 sequences are SGHVS and FNYEAQ. The CDR3 has 13 residues. CDR3 nucleotides: TGTGCCAGCAGCCCCCCTGACTTGAACGAGCAGTACTTC. This sequence encodes CASSPPDLNEQYF.

The CDR3 DNA reads as TGTGCCAGCAGCCAAGCAGGGGCGGTCTATGGCTACACCTTC. It encodes CASSQAGAVYGYTF. The rearrangement joins TRBV3-1 (or the pseudogene TRBV3-2) to TRBJ1-2, with a weak D call TRBD1 (6 bases). Trimming cost V 1 base and J 4 bases, with 10 bases left between them. Looked up from germline, CDR1 is LGHDT and CDR2 is YNNKEL (reference sequence). This CDR3 is 14 amino acids long.

This sequence joins TRBV5-6 and TRBJ2-7; TRBD1 agrees at 7 bases. J was trimmed by 3 bases and V by 4 bases; bases with no gene match: 7. There are 14 residues in the CDR3. CDR1 and CDR2 from the germline V gene are SGHDT and YYEEEE. The CDR3, as DNA: TGTGCCAGCAGCCCAAGGGGGCTAGTCTACGAGCAGTACTTC. Residues: CASSPRGLVYEQYF.

This clone was detected a few times. The J gene is TRBJ1-1, the V gene TRBV7-9, with unresolved D. Germline V gene data show CDR1 as SEHNR and CDR2 as FQNEAQ (reference sequence). The CDR3 covers 14 residues. V was clipped by 4 bases and J by 2 bases, with 11 bases between them. The CDR3 is CASSSRAGNTEAFF. The CDR3 DNA reads as TGTGCCAGCAGCTCGAGGGCGGGAAACACTGAAGCTTTCTTT.

This rearrangement joins TRBV28 to TRBJ1-1; D is perhaps TRBD1 (6 bases). This CDR3 region has 16 residues. With 1 base removed from V and 1 base from J, the gap between germline ends came to 13 bases. Germline CDR1 reads MDHEN; CDR2 reads SYDVKM. The CDR3 here is CASSLLGGQRNTEAFF. The CDR3 DNA sequence: TGTGCCAGCAGTTTATTAGGGGGACAACGGAACACTGAAGCTTTCTTT. The whole variable domain, filled in from reference TRBV28 and TRBJ1-1, reads DVKVTQSSRYLVKRTGEKVFLECVQDMDHENMFWYRQDPGLGLRLIYFSYDVKMKEKGDIPEGYSVSREKKERFSLILESASTNQTSMYLCASSLLGGQRNTEAFFGQGTRLTVV.

The chain employs TRBV24-1 and TRBJ2-3; 9 nucleotides agree with TRBD2. The germline CDR1 and CDR2 sequences are KGHDR and SFDVKD. There are 15 residues in the CDR3. Trimming at V came to 5 bases and at J to 6 bases, leaving 8 bases not matched to a gene. DNA of the CDR3: TGTGCCACCAGTGCGGCGCGGGAGGGGAGGGATACGCAGTATTTT. The encoded protein is CATSAAREGRDTQYF.

The rearrangement joins TRBV9 to TRBJ2-3; tentative D call: TRBD1 (7 bases). The CDR3 runs to 19 residues. Germline V CDR1 and CDR2: SGDLS, YYNGEE. Trimming took off 4 bases at V and 0 bases at J, with 24 bases between the two ends. CDR3: CASSPGQLFAGRSTDTQYF. CDR3 sequence (DNA): TGTGCCAGCAGCCCGGGACAGCTATTCGCCGGGAGAAGCACAGATACGCAGTATTTT.

The chain has TRBV9 and TRBJ1-4, with D perhaps matching TRBD1 (6 bases). The germline V gene encodes CDR1 SGDLS and CDR2 YYNGEE. Trimming cost V 3 bases and J 5 bases, with 11 bases left between them. The length of the CDR3 is 14 residues. CDR3 amino acids: CASSATGWNEKLFF. The CDR3 region has the DNA TGTGCCAGCAGCGCCACAGGGTGGAATGAAAAACTGTTTTTT.

The gene calls are TRBV14 and TRBJ1-2; possible D gene TRBD1, 6 bases. V lost 1 base and J 7 bases, leaving 16 bases between the germline ends. CDR3 size: 15 residues. The V gene's germline CDR1 is SGHDN and CDR2 FVKESK. The CDR3 loop is CASSQGSPGDVGYTF. The CDR3 region has the DNA TGTGCCAGCAGCCAAGGAAGTCCAGGGGATGTTGGCTACACCTTC.

The chain has TRBV6-5 and TRBJ2-5; no definite D call. Germline V gene data show CDR1 as MNHEY and CDR2 as SVGAGI. CDR3 size: 14 residues. The V end was cut by 4 bases, the J end by 0 bases, with 9 bases between. The CDR3 sequence: CASSSTDHQETQYF. The CDR3 DNA reads as TGTGCCAGCAGTTCCACAGACCACCAAGAGACCCAGTACTTC.

The gene calls are TRBV7-2 and TRBJ2-2; possible D gene TRBD2, 7 bases. The germline V and J ends were trimmed by 1 base and 6 bases, with 18 bases remaining between them. CDR1 is SGHTA, CDR2 FQGNSA, per germline. This CDR3 has 17 residues. The chain's CDR3 is CASSLGAPGGPPGELFF. The CDR3 bases are TGTGCCAGCAGCTTAGGTGCCCCCGGGGGGCCACCCGGGGAGCTGTTTTTT.

The chain links TRBV10-3 to TRBJ1-5; perhaps TRBD1 as D (5 bases). Per the germline V gene, CDR1 is ENHRY and CDR2 is SYGVKD. V was clipped by 10 bases and J by 6 bases, with 16 bases between them. The CDR3 is made up of 13 amino acids. The CDR3 sequence: CATPGGAGQPQHF. The CDR3 DNA is TGTGCCACCCCAGGAGGGGCTGGTCAGCCCCAGCATTTT.

This clone was recorded a few times. The chain links TRBV7-9 to TRBJ2-5; 9 bases map to TRBD1. The CDR3 is 16 residues long. CDR1 and CDR2 from the germline V gene are SEHNR and FQNEAQ (reference sequence). The trim removed 7 bases at V and 5 bases at J, leaving 14 bases unmatched. The CDR3 DNA sequence: TGTGCCAGCACGTTTAATCAACAGGGGGCAGGGGAGACCCAGTACTTC. It codes for CASTFNQQGAGETQYF. Full variable domain (outside the CDR3, taken from reference TRBV7-9 and TRBJ2-5): DTGVSQNPRHKITKRGQNVTFRCDPISEHNRLYWYRQTLGQGPEFLTYFQNEAQLEKSRLLSDRFSAERPKGSFSTLEIQRTEQGDSAMYLCASTFNQQGAGETQYFGPGTRLLVL.

This chain links TRBV5-1 with TRBJ2-7, with 13 bases fitting TRBD2. Unmatched junction bases numbered 9, after V lost 4 bases and J lost 2 bases. The CDR3 consists of 17 residues. Germline-derived CDR1 and CDR2 are SGHRS and YFSETQ. The CDR3 DNA sequence: TGCGCCAGCAGCCCCCGCGGACTAGCGGGAGAACCCTACGAGCAGTACTTC. Encoded protein: CASSPRGLAGEPYEQYF.

This sequence joins TRBV20-1 and TRBJ2-1, with D tentatively TRBD2 (5 bases). Trimming removed 3 bases from V and 0 bases from J, with 12 bases in between. This CDR3 region has 15 residues. Germline CDR1 and CDR2: DFQATT and SNEGSKA (reference sequence). CDR3 region: CSASRGSSSYNEQFF. The DNA for the CDR3 is TGCAGTGCTAGTCGCGGGTCGAGCTCCTACAATGAGCAGTTCTTC.

This chain uses TRBV3-1 (or the pseudogene TRBV3-2) with TRBJ2-5, with a tentative D call TRBD2 (5 bases). The germline V gene encodes CDR1 LGHDT and CDR2 YNNKEL (reference sequence). V was clipped by 4 bases and J by 5 bases, with 20 bases between them. CDR3 length equals 16 residues. In DNA, the CDR3 is TGTGCCAGCAGCCTATTACTAGGCGGCGGCACTGAGACCCAGTACTTC. Translation: CASSLLLGGGTETQYF.

This chain connects TRBV5-1 to TRBJ1-5; D not resolved. Per the germline V gene, CDR1 is SGHRS and CDR2 is YFSETQ. The CDR3 consists of 13 residues. V lost 5 bases and J 5 bases, leaving 11 bases between the germline ends. CDR3 region: CASSLDGYQPQHF. CDR3 nucleotide sequence: TGCGCCAGCAGTCTCGACGGGTATCAGCCCCAGCATTTT. The variable domain in full, with the rest retrieved from reference TRBV5-1 and TRBJ1-5, is KAGVTQTPRYLIKTRGQQVTLSCSPISGHRSVSWYQQTPGQGLQFLFEYFSETQRNKGNFPGRFSGRQFSNSRSEMNVSTLELGDSALYLCASSLDGYQPQHFGDGTRLSIL.

This clone was recorded only once. V and J are TRBV11-2 and TRBJ1-1, with D possibly TRBD1 on 5 matching bases. This CDR3 is built from 13 residues. Per the germline V gene, CDR1 is SGHAT and CDR2 is FQNNGV. Deletions cut 5 bases from V and 5 bases from J, with 12 bases between. The CDR3: CASSTSPGTEAFF. The CDR3 nucleotides are TGTGCCAGCAGCACGTCTCCAGGGACTGAAGCTTTCTTT. The complete variable domain, with remaining parts taken from reference TRBV11-2 and TRBJ1-1, reads EAGVAQSPRYKIIEKRQSVAFWCNPISGHATLYWYQQILGQGPKLLIQFQNNGVVDDSQLPKDRFSAERLKGVDSTLKIQPAKLEDSAVYLCASSTSPGTEAFFGQGTRLTVV.

J is TRBJ2-1 and V is TRBV11-3; D is possibly TRBD2 (5 bases). CDR1 SGHNT and CDR2 YENEEA come from the germline V gene. The CDR3 is 19 residues long. The V gene lost 4 bases and the J gene lost 3 bases, with 25 bases spanning the gap. This CDR3 reads CASSSSIRQREMVYNEQFF. Here the CDR3 DNA reads TGTGCCAGCAGCTCGTCTATTCGCCAGAGGGAGATGGTCTACAATGAGCAGTTCTTC. Full variable domain (outside the CDR3, taken from reference TRBV11-3 and TRBJ2-1): EAGVVQSPRYKIIEKKQPVAFWCNPISGHNTLYWYLQNLGQGPELLIRYENEEAVDDSQLPKDRFSAERLKGVDSTLKIQPAELGDSAVYLCASSSSIRQREMVYNEQFFGPGTRLTVL.